The 28 T cell receptor beta chains below all came from one sample that was sequenced in a study of T cells in Graves' hyperthyroidism and ophthalmopathy. What was amplified from RNA transcripts were TCR beta CDR3 regions. The HTBI primer set was used in a first-round RT-PCR of the TCR CDR3. TCRdb called the multiplex PCR reads again in MiXCR, with one record for every CDR3 protein. The sample records hundreds of thousands of distinct CDR3 sequences, about 14% being singletons. The sample comprised blood. These TCRs come from a woman aged 35 to 49 with Graves' ophthalmopathy.

This clonotype was observed many times. The chain employs TRBV10-3 and TRBJ2-7, with 11 bases aligning to TRBD1. Germline loops: CDR1 ENHRY, CDR2 SYGVKD. J gave up 4 bases and V 3 bases, and 2 bases lay outside the gene matches. The CDR3 sequence is 14 residues long. The CDR3 DNA sequence: TGTGCCATCAGTGATCGGGACAGGGGGTACGAGCAGTACTTC. It translates to CAISDRDRGYEQYF.

The table lists this clonotype with many counts. The DNA of the CDR3 is TGTGCCAGCACTGGGACAGGGGTTAACGGGGAGCTGTTTTTT. This sequence encodes CASTGTGVNGELFF. The gene calls are TRBV2 and TRBJ2-2; 10 nucleotides line up with TRBD1. The V gene's germline CDR1 is SNHLY and CDR2 FYNNEI. CDR3 size: 14 residues. The J segment lost 7 bases and the V segment lost 7 bases, leaving 6 bases of the junction unmatched.

This clonotype was seen repeatedly, ten times or more. The chain is built from TRBV12-3 or TRBV12-4 and TRBJ1-6; D may be TRBD1 (5 bases). This CDR3 contains 14 residues. V was shortened by 3 bases and J by 7 bases, with 10 bases between the two germline ends. CDR3 bases: TGTGCCAGCAGTTTGAGTCAGGGAAATTCACCCCTCCACTTT. Translated, it gives CASSLSQGNSPLHF.

This clonotype was seen many times. The rearrangement uses TRBV27 and TRBJ2-4; TRBD1 is a possible D gene (5 bases). The CDR3 contains 15 residues. V lost 5 bases to trimming and J lost 4 bases, with 15 bases between them. CDR1 and CDR2 (germline): MNHEY, SMNVEV (reference sequence). CDR3 DNA: TGTGCCAGCAGTGTTTTAGGCAGGGATAAAAACATTCAGTACTTC. Encoded protein: CASSVLGRDKNIQYF.

On this clonotype itself: A much bigger clone sits one base away, suggesting this may be a read error. J is TRBJ2-7 and V is TRBV30; tentatively, D is TRBD2 (6 bases). This CDR3 region has 14 residues. Germline V CDR1 and CDR2: GTSNPN, SVGIG (reference sequence). The CDR3 here is CAWQDTGVSYELYF. CDR3 coding DNA: TGTGCCTGGCAGGACACGGGAGTTTCCTACGAGCTGTACTTC.

The V gene is TRBV28, the J gene TRBJ2-5, with a possible D match to TRBD1 (5 bases). This CDR3 comprises 15 residues. Per germline, CDR1 MDHEN and CDR2 SYDVKM. V was clipped by 7 bases and J by 0 bases, with 15 bases between them. CDR3 in DNA: TGTGCCAGCACAAATGGGGCCTTAAACCAAGAGACCCAGTACTTC. Protein: CASTNGALNQETQYF.

This clonotype was seen ten or more times. A read error may produce the germline difference seen at one junction end. The chain carries TRBV7-9 and TRBJ1-2, with D maybe TRBD1 (5 bases). The CDR3 length is 14 residues. Germline V gives CDR1 SEHNR, CDR2 FQNEAQ (reference sequence). CDR3 nucleotides: TGTGCCAGCAGCTACCAAACCGCCGACAGTTGGTTGGCCTTC. Amino acid sequence: CASSYQTADSWLAF.

This clonotype was detected many times. The chain recombines TRBV6-2 or TRBV6-3 with TRBJ2-1; 11 nucleotides line up with TRBD2. The CDR3 is 14 amino acids. V gave up 7 bases and J gave up 7 bases; unmatched junction bases: 6. The germline V gene encodes CDR1 MNHEY and CDR2 SVGEGT. The DNA for the CDR3 is TGTGCCAGCAATTCTGGGACTAGCGGAAATGAGCAGTTCTTC. Its protein product is CASNSGTSGNEQFF.

This clonotype was observed at least ten times. The rearrangement links TRBV13 to TRBJ2-7; TRBD2 matches 11 bases. V was clipped by 3 bases and J by 5 bases; unmatched bases: 6. The germline gives CDR1 PRHDT, CDR2 FYEKMQ (reference sequence). This CDR3 region has 15 residues. The CDR3 reads CASSFGIAGGNEQYF. CDR3 in DNA: TGTGCCAGCAGCTTTGGTATAGCGGGAGGGAACGAGCAGTACTTC.

There are many counts of this clonotype. This chain joins TRBV12-3 or TRBV12-4 and TRBJ2-7; tentatively, D is TRBD1 or TRBD2 (5 bases each). The V gene lost 5 bases and the J gene lost 6 bases, with 14 bases spanning the gap. The CDR3 is 13 residues long. CDR3 residues: CASSRDREGEQYF. As DNA, the CDR3 is TGTGCCAGCAGTCGGGACCGAGAAGGCGAGCAGTACTTC.

The chain links TRBV11-2 to TRBJ2-7; TRBD1 aligns across 7 bases. The CDR3 loop spans 17 amino acids. With V trimmed by 4 bases and J by 2 bases, 14 bases remained unmatched. Germline V gives CDR1 SGHAT, CDR2 FQNNGV. The CDR3 sequence: CASSSPEDRASPYEQYF. In DNA, the CDR3 is TGTGCCAGCAGCTCGCCCGAAGACAGGGCGTCACCCTACGAGCAGTACTTC. Full variable domain (rest looked up from reference TRBV11-2 and TRBJ2-7): EAGVAQSPRYKIIEKRQSVAFWCNPISGHATLYWYQQILGQGPKLLIQFQNNGVVDDSQLPKDRFSAERLKGVDSTLKIQPAKLEDSAVYLCASSSPEDRASPYEQYFGPGTRLTVT.

This clonotype was seen repeatedly, ten times or more. The rearrangement uses TRBV20-1 and TRBJ2-5; D is unresolved. CDR1 and CDR2 (germline): DFQATT, SNEGSKA (reference sequence). V was shortened by 0 bases and J by 5 bases, with 10 bases between the two germline ends. This CDR3 is built from 13 residues. The CDR3 sequence: CSARDMGYETQYF. The CDR3, as DNA: TGCAGTGCTAGAGATATGGGTTACGAGACCCAGTACTTC.

The chain has TRBV19 and TRBJ2-7, with a weak D call TRBD1 (5 bases). Germline CDR1 and CDR2: LNHDA and SQIVND (reference sequence). The CDR3 is made up of 14 amino acids. The V gene lost 5 bases and the J gene lost 4 bases, with 15 bases spanning the gap. The CDR3 region is CASSLSTEYYEQYF. The CDR3 nucleotides read TGTGCCAGTAGTCTCTCGACAGAATATTACGAGCAGTACTTC.

This clonotype has a count of ten or more. This chain uses TRBV5-1 with TRBJ1-1; unclear D gene. This CDR3 region has 14 residues. Germline loops: CDR1 SGHRS, CDR2 YFSETQ. Trimming took off 0 bases at V and 3 bases at J, with 9 bases between the two ends. CDR3 region: CASSLGTEYTEAFF. The CDR3 DNA is TGCGCCAGCAGCTTGGGGACGGAATACACTGAAGCTTTCTTT. The full variable domain, rest sourced from reference TRBV5-1 and TRBJ1-1, is KAGVTQTPRYLIKTRGQQVTLSCSPISGHRSVSWYQQTPGQGLQFLFEYFSETQRNKGNFPGRFSGRQFSNSRSEMNVSTLELGDSALYLCASSLGTEYTEAFFGQGTRLTVV.

This clonotype was counted ten times or more. The gene calls are TRBV10-3 and TRBJ2-7; 13 nucleotides match TRBD2. Looked up from germline, CDR1 is ENHRY and CDR2 is SYGVKD. V lost 8 bases to trimming and J lost 5 bases; unmatched junction nucleotides: 3. The CDR3 runs 13 residues. The CDR3 DNA sequence: TGTGCCATCTCCGGACTAGCGGGAGACGAGCAGTACTTC. Its protein product is CAISGLAGDEQYF.

This clonotype showed up just once. The rearrangement uses TRBV19 and TRBJ1-5; the D is unclear. Germline CDR1 reads LNHDA; CDR2 reads SQIVND (reference sequence). This CDR3 is 14 amino acids long. Trimming pared 2 bases from V and 5 bases from J, leaving 10 bases between. In nucleotides, the CDR3 is TGTGCCAGTAGTATACTCGGTCTGTATCAGCCCCAGCATTTT. As protein: CASSILGLYQPQHF. Filled out from reference TRBV19 and TRBJ1-5, the complete variable domain reads DGGITQSPKYLFRKEGQNVTLSCEQNLNHDAMYWYRQDPGQGLRLIYYSQIVNDFQKGDIAEGYSVSREKKESFPLTVTSAQKNPTAFYLCASSILGLYQPQHFGDGTRLSIL.

This clonotype was picked up a small number of times. V is TRBV12-3 or TRBV12-4 and J is TRBJ2-7, with 8 bases that match TRBD2. Germline trimming cut 5 bases from V and 0 bases from J; bases unmatched to any gene: 15. The CDR3 runs to 18 residues. CDR3 amino acids: CASSPIDVSGMGSYEQYF. CDR3 DNA: TGTGCCAGCAGTCCTATCGACGTTAGCGGGATGGGCTCCTACGAGCAGTACTTC.

This clonotype was observed many times. This chain uses TRBV9 with TRBJ1-2; possibly TRBD1 for D (5 bases). Germline V gene sequence: CDR1 SGDLS, CDR2 YYNGEE. Trimming shortened V by 3 bases and J by 3 bases, and 12 bases separated the two germline ends. The CDR3 has 14 residues. Here the CDR3 DNA reads TGTGCCAGCAGCGGATACCAGGGCTACTATGGCTACACCTTC. It encodes CASSGYQGYYGYTF. The whole variable domain, remainder taken from reference TRBV9 and TRBJ1-2, is DSGVTQTPKHLITATGQRVTLRCSPRSGDLSVYWYQQSLDQGLQFLIQYYNGEERAKGNILERFSAQQFPDLHSELNLSSLELGDSALYFCASSGYQGYYGYTFGSGTRLTVV.

The chain combines TRBV28 with TRBJ2-3, with unresolved D. The CDR3 has 13 amino acids. V was cut by 7 bases and J by 4 bases, with 12 bases left in between. CDR1 and CDR2 (germline): MDHEN, SYDVKM. CDR3 residues: CASTLPGPDTQYF. The CDR3 DNA follows: TGTGCCAGCACCCTCCCGGGCCCAGATACGCAGTATTTT. The full variable domain, completed using reference TRBV28 and TRBJ2-3, is DVKVTQSSRYLVKRTGEKVFLECVQDMDHENMFWYRQDPGLGLRLIYFSYDVKMKEKGDIPEGYSVSREKKERFSLILESASTNQTSMYLCASTLPGPDTQYFGPGTRLTVL.

This chain joins TRBV28 and TRBJ2-7, with D possibly matching TRBD2 (5 bases). The CDR3 runs to 14 residues. Per germline, CDR1 MDHEN and CDR2 SYDVKM. V was shortened by 3 bases and J by 0 bases, with 9 bases between the two germline ends. The CDR3 here is CASSFAGISYEQYF. The CDR3 region has the DNA TGTGCCAGCAGTTTCGCGGGTATCTCCTACGAGCAGTACTTC.

The CDR3 sequence is CATSRDPRRSYEQYF. The CDR3, as DNA: TGTGCCACCAGCAGAGACCCTAGACGGTCCTACGAGCAGTACTTC. The rearrangement links TRBV15 to TRBJ2-7; D remains ambiguous. Germline CDR1 reads LNHNV; CDR2 reads YYDKDF (reference sequence). V dropped 0 bases and J dropped 1 base, with 10 bases sitting between them. The CDR3 spans 15 residues.

This clonotype was seen many times. This sequence joins TRBV28 and TRBJ2-5; 9 nucleotides align to TRBD1. CDR1 is MDHEN and CDR2 is SYDVKM in the germline V gene. V shed 6 bases and J 4 bases; nucleotides not matched to a gene: 12. The CDR3 contains 16 residues. The CDR3, as DNA: TGTGCCAGCAGCCCACCCCGGGACAGGGTAGGAGAGACCCAGTACTTC. Encoded protein: CASSPPRDRVGETQYF.

Ten or more counts support this clonotype. The gene calls are TRBV20-1 and TRBJ1-5; D remains unclear. Germline V gives CDR1 DFQATT, CDR2 SNEGSKA (reference sequence). Trimming cost V 6 bases and J 13 bases, with 16 bases left between them. The CDR3 has 11 residues. The CDR3 bases are TGCAGTGCCGGGTTATTCCAGATTCAGCATTTT. Residues: CSAGLFQIQHF.

This clonotype was seen ten or more times. V gene TRBV7-6 combines with J gene TRBJ2-7; 9 nucleotides line up with TRBD2. Trimming removed 5 bases from V and 2 bases from J; junction bases left unmatched: 10. Germline V gene sequence: CDR1 SGHVS, CDR2 FNYEAQ. This CDR3 comprises 16 residues. The DNA of the CDR3 is TGTGCCAGCAGCCCATTAGCGGGGGACGGAACCTACGAGCAGTACTTC. It translates to CASSPLAGDGTYEQYF.

The sample holds a few counts of this clonotype. J is TRBJ2-7 and V is TRBV19; 9 bases match TRBD2. Germline lookup yields CDR1 LNHDA and CDR2 SQIVND (reference sequence). J was trimmed by 0 bases and V by 3 bases; bases with no gene match: 9. CDR3 length: 17 residues. CDR3 residues: CASSISSGTASSYEQYF. In DNA form, the CDR3 reads TGTGCCAGTAGTATCTCTAGCGGGACTGCCTCCTCCTACGAGCAGTACTTC.

This clonotype was recorded at least ten times. The V and J genes are TRBV20-1 and TRBJ1-1; D might be TRBD1 (5 bases). The CDR3 extends over 12 amino acids. Germline V gene data show CDR1 as DFQATT and CDR2 as SNEGSKA (reference sequence). The V and J ends lost 7 bases and 11 bases respectively, with 20 bases between them. The CDR3 bases are TGCAGTGTCCGGGACCCGAGCGAATTCGCTTTCTTT. Amino acids: CSVRDPSEFAFF.

This clonotype came up many times. V usage is TRBV24-1 and J usage is TRBJ2-5, with D possibly matching TRBD2 (5 bases). CDR3 length: 15 residues. In germline, CDR1 is KGHDR, CDR2 SFDVKD. The V end lost 3 bases, the J end lost 2 bases, and 12 bases lay between the germline ends. The CDR3 loop reads CATSDGSPTQETQYF. In nucleotides, the CDR3 is TGTGCCACCAGTGATGGGAGCCCTACACAAGAGACCCAGTACTTC.

The sample holds a few counts of this clonotype. The genes are TRBV5-1 and TRBJ2-2; 8 bases fit TRBD2. The germline CDR1 and CDR2 sequences are SGHRS and YFSETQ. The CDR3 loop spans 16 amino acids. V was clipped by 4 bases and J by 0 bases; unmatched bases: 5. The CDR3 loop reads CASSPLADSNTGELFF. The CDR3 DNA is TGCGCCAGCAGCCCACTAGCGGATTCGAACACCGGGGAGCTGTTTTTT. Using reference TRBV5-1 and TRBJ2-2 for the parts outside the CDR3, the full variable domain is KAGVTQTPRYLIKTRGQQVTLSCSPISGHRSVSWYQQTPGQGLQFLFEYFSETQRNKGNFPGRFSGRQFSNSRSEMNVSTLELGDSALYLCASSPLADSNTGELFFGEGSRLTVL.